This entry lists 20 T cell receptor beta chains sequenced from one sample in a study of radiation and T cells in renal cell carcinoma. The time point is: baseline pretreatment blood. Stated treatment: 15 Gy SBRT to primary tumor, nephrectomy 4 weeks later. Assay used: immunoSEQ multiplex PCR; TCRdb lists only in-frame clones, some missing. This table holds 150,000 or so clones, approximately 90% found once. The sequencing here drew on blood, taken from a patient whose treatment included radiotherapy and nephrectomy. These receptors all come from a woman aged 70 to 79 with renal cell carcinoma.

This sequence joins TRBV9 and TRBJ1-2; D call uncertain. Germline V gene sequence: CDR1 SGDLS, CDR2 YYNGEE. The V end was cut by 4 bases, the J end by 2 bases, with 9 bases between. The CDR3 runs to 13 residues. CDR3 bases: TGTGCCAGCAGCCATTCGGGGAACTATGGCTACACCTTC. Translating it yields CASSHSGNYGYTF.

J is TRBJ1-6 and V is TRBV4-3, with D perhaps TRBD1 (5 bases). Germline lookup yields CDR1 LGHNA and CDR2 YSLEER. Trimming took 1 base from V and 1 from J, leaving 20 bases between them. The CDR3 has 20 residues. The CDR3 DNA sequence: TGCGCCAGCAGCCAAGGCGCATTGGCGGGACGCCGTTCCTATAATTCACCCCTCCACTTT. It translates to CASSQGALAGRRSYNSPLHF.

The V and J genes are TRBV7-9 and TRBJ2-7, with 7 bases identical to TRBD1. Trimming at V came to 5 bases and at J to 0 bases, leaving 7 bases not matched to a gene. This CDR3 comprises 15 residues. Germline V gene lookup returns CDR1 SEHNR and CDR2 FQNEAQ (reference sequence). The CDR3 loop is CASSQQGNHSYEQYF. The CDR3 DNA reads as TGTGCCAGCAGCCAACAGGGGAATCACTCCTACGAGCAGTACTTC.

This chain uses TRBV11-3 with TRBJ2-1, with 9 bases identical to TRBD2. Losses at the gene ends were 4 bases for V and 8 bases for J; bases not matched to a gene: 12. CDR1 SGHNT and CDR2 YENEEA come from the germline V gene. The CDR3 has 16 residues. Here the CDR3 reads CASSSGSSGELDEQFF. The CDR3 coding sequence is TGTGCCAGCAGCTCAGGATCTAGCGGGGAGCTCGATGAGCAGTTCTTC. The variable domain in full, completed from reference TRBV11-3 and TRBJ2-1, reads EAGVVQSPRYKIIEKKQPVAFWCNPISGHNTLYWYLQNLGQGPELLIRYENEEAVDDSQLPKDRFSAERLKGVDSTLKIQPAELGDSAVYLCASSSGSSGELDEQFFGPGTRLTVL.

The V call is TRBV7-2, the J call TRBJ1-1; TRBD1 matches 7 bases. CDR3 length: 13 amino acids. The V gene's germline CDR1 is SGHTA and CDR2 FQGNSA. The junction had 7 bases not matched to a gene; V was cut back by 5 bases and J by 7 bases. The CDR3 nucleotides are TGTGCCAGCAGCCTAGGACAGGAAGGTGAAGCTTTCTTT. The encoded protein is CASSLGQEGEAFF.

Here the CDR3 DNA reads TGTGCCAGCAGACCTGCACAGGGTGGGACTGAAGCTTTCTTT. It specifies CASRPAQGGTEAFF. The rearrangement joins TRBV6-5 to TRBJ1-1; TRBD1 might be the D (6 bases). Germline CDR1 and CDR2: MNHEY and SVGAGI. This CDR3 is built from 14 residues. The V end lost 6 bases, the J end lost 5 bases, and 16 bases lay between the germline ends.

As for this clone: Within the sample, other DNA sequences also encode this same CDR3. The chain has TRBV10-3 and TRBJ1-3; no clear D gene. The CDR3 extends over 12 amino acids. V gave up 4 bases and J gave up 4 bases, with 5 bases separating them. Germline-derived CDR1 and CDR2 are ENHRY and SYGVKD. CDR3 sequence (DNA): TGTGCCATCAGTGCAGGCGGAAACACCATATATTTT. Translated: CAISAGGNTIYF.

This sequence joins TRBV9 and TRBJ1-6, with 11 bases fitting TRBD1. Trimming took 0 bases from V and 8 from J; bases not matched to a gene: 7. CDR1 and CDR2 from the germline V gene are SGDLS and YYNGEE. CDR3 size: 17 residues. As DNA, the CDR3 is TGTGCCAGCAGCGTAGGTTCGGGGACAGGGGGTTATTCACCCCTCCACTTT. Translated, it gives CASSVGSGTGGYSPLHF.

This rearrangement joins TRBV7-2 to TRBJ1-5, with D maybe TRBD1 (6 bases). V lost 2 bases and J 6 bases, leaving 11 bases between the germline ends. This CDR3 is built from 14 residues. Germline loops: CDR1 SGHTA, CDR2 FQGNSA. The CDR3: CASSLTGWGQPQHF. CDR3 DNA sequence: TGTGCCAGCAGCTTAACAGGGTGGGGTCAGCCCCAGCATTTT.

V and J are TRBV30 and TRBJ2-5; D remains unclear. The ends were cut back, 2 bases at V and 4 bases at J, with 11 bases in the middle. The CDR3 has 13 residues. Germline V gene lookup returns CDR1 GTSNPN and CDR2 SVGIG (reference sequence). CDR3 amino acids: CAWSLGLRETQYF. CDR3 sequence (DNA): TGTGCCTGGAGTCTCGGGCTACGAGAGACCCAGTACTTC.

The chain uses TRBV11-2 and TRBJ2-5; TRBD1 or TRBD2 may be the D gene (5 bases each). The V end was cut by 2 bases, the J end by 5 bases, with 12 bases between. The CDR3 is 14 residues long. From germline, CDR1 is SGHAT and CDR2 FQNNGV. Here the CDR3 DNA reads TGTGCCAGCAGCTTAAGGGACCCCAGCGAGACCCAGTACTTC. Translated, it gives CASSLRDPSETQYF.

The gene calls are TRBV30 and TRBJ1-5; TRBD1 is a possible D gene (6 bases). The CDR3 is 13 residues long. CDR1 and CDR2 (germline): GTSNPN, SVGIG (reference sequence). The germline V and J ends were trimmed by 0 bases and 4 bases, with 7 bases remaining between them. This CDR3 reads CAWSVQGNQPQHF. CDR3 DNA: TGTGCCTGGAGTGTACAGGGAAATCAGCCCCAGCATTTT.

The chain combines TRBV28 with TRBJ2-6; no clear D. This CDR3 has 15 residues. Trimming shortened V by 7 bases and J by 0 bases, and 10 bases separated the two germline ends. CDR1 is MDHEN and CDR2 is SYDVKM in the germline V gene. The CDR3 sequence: CASKGVSSGANVLTF. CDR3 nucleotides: TGTGCCAGCAAGGGTGTTAGCTCTGGGGCCAACGTCCTGACTTTC.

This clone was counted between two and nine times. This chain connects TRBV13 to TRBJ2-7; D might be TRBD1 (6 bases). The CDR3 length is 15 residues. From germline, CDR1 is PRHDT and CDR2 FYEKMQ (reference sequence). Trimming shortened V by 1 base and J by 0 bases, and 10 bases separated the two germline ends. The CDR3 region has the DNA TGTGCCAGCAGCTTAGAACAGGGCCTCTCCTACGAGCAGTACTTC. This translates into CASSLEQGLSYEQYF. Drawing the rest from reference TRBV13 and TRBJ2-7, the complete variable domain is AAGVIQSPRHLIKEKRETATLKCYPIPRHDTVYWYQQGPGQDPQFLISFYEKMQSDKGSIPDRFSAQQFSDYHSELNMSSLELGDSALYFCASSLEQGLSYEQYFGPGTRLTVT.

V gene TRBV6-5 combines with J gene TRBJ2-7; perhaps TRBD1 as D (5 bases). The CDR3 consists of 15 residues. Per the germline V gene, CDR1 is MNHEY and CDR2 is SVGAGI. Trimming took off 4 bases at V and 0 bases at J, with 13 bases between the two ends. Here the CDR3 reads CASSSPRGSSYEQYF. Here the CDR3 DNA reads TGTGCCAGCAGTTCCCCTAGGGGAAGCTCCTACGAGCAGTACTTC.

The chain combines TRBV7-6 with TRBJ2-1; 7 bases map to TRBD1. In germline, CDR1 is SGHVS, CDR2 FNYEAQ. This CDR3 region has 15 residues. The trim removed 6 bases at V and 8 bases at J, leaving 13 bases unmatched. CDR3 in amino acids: CASRARTGSGHEQFF. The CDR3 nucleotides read TGTGCCAGCAGAGCTCGGACAGGTTCAGGGCATGAGCAGTTCTTC.

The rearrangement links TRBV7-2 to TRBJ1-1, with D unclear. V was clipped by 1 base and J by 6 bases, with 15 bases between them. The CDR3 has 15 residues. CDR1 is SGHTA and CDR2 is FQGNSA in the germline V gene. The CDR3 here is CASSLGRKGYAEAFF. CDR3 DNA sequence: TGTGCCAGCAGCTTAGGGAGGAAGGGTTATGCTGAAGCTTTCTTT.

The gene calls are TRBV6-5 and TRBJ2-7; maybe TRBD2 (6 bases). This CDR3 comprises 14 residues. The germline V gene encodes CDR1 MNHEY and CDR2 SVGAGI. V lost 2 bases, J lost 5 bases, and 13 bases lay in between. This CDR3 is CASSYGGATNEQYF. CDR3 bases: TGTGCCAGCAGTTACGGCGGGGCCACGAACGAGCAGTACTTC.

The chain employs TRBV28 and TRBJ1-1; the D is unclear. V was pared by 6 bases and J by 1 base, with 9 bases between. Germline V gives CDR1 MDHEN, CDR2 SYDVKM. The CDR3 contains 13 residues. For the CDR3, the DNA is TGTGCCAGCAGGGCAGCCCGGAACACTGAAGCTTTCTTT. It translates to CASRAARNTEAFF.

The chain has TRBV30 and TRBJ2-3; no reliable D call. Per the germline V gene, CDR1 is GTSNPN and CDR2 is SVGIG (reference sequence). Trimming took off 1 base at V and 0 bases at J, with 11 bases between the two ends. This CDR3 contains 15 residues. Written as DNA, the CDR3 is TGTGCCTGGAGTGCTTCATCCGCAAGCACAGATACGCAGTATTTT. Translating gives CAWSASSASTDTQYF.